This TCR beta chain was found in a study of response to subunit inactivated influenza vaccine. This clonotype was detected only a few times. TCRdb ran MiXCR on the RT-PCR reads and lists one entry per CDR3 protein. The sample consists of 500,000 to 650,000 distinct CDR3 sequences, 6.5% to 8% of them appearing once. Per the germline V gene, CDR1 is DFQATT and CDR2 is SNEGSKA (reference sequence). V lost 6 bases to trimming and J lost 2 bases; unmatched junction nucleotides: 7. This CDR3 has 14 residues. This material consisted of PBMCs from blood, taken around 25 months after vaccination. The chain links TRBV20-1 to TRBJ2-7; 10 nucleotides align to TRBD1. The sequence was collected from a man between 50 and 75 years old who received an inactivated influenza vaccine. CDR3 bases: TGCAGTGCGCAGAGGACAGGGGGGCCCTACGAGCAGTACTTC. Residues: CSAQRTGGPYEQYF.